This T cell receptor (beta chain) was captured by sequencing in a study of long-term antiretroviral therapy in people with HIV. Regarding the study as a whole: Whereas controls had wider CDR3 length ranges, HIV repertoires had narrower ones. All time points showed a repertoire dominated by clones expanded before ART. Neither ART adherence, viral resistance nor therapy changes were documented. Post-ART, diversity grew, though it stayed under transplant donor control levels.

Details on this clone: What it recognizes is unknown.

Researchers report immunoSEQ v3.0 was run at survey level. Sequencing used immunoSEQ multiplex PCR; TCRdb keeps in-frame clones, though not all of them. The data show around 30,000 clones, roughly 85% seen once. The CDR3 is 13 residues long. The ends were cut back, 1 base at V and 5 bases at J, with 9 bases in the middle. Germline values: CDR1 MNHEY, CDR2 SMNVEV (reference sequence). This chain connects TRBV27 to TRBJ2-7; perhaps D is TRBD1 or TRBD2 (5 bases each). The sequence was collected from a man aged 35-49 years with HIV. This sample comprised unsorted PBMCs, obtained 2.3 years after starting antiretroviral therapy. The DNA of the CDR3 is TGTGCCAGCAGTTTATTAGGGACCCACGAGCAGTACTTC. This codes for CASSLLGTHEQYF.